This T cell receptor (beta chain) was observed in a study of T cell repertoires in cytomegalovirus infection (dated by TCRdb to the late 2010s). Describing the broader study: Because public TCR beta signatures pointed to carriage of CMV infection together with the matching HLA type, the HLA type of each donor mattered for the analysis.

Sequencing instrument: Illumina HiSeq 1500. TCRdb applied fastp at Q25 and MiXCR to the public reads, then kept only in-frame beta chains. One record per CDR3 amino acid sequence lists the most common genes and DNA. This sample lists roughly 720,000 distinct CDR3 sequences; approximately 34% were detected once. The ten largest clones capture 2.5% to 3.5% of the sample. Regarding this clonotype: Which antigen it targets is not known. At one of its ends the junction is not consistent with the germline gene, which may arise from a read error.

CDR1 and CDR2, per the germline V gene, are MDHEN and SYDVKM. The CDR3 spans 13 residues, from the cysteine through the phenylalanine. The DNA shown is the 39-base CDR3, in frame from base 1. What the study reported, not specific to this receptor: Carriers of CMV infection plus the relevant HLA type were discriminated by the cumulative frequency of public TCR beta family members in the study cohort and in an independent roughly 340-donor cohort. The ex vivo response was dominated by HLA-C-restricted CMV-specific TCR beta clonotypes, which also provided the single most frequent clonotype in two of eight donors.

This sequence uses TRBV28 and TRBJ2-3; a weak D assignment points to TRBD1 (7 bases agree). The sequence came from a human donor in good health (CMV status not recorded). Some clones in this sample may be carry-over from other donors' samples. Material: PBMCs. For the CDR3, the sequence is CDSSQGGEDTQYF. The bases read TGTGACAGCAGTCAGGGGGGCGAAGATACGCAGTATTTT.